The rows below give T cell receptor beta chains drawn from one sample of a study of blood T cell repertoires in COVID-19. The method was immunoSEQ multiplex PCR; TCRdb's version includes in-frame clones alone and lacks a portion of them. The sample holds around 200,000 clones, around 90% seen once. Sequencing was done on a sample of peripheral blood. These TCRs come from a woman aged 18-29 years who had recovered from COVID-19. Both conserved end residues are part of each CDR3. The D gene is left open where the match is weak. Clone size is stated in some rows and not others, as once, few, many or a class when expanded.

d_gene	abundance	v_gene	j_gene	CDR3aa	CDR3nt
TRBD2	.	TRBV15	TRBJ2-1	CATSRESLVAGINDNEQFF	TGTGCCACCAGCAGAGAGAGTCTGGTAGCGGGAATAAACGACAATGAGCAGTTCTTC
TRBD2	.	TRBV19	TRBJ2-1	CASSIGGTRNEQFF	TGTGCCAGTAGTATCGGGGGGACTAGGAATGAGCAGTTCTTC
TRBD2	.	TRBV5-1	TRBJ2-5	CASSLAGTRLETQYF	TGCGCCAGCAGCTTGGCTGGGACTAGGCTCGAGACCCAGTACTTC
TRBD2	once	TRBV23-1	TRBJ2-1	CASSPVTSGVYNEQFF	TGCGCCAGCAGTCCCGTGACTAGCGGAGTCTACAATGAGCAGTTCTTC
TRBD1	.	TRBV4-1	TRBJ2-2	CASSYQTGGWTGELFF	TGCGCCAGCAGCTACCAGACAGGGGGATGGACCGGGGAGCTGTTTTTT
.	.	TRBV6-5	TRBJ2-2	CASSSITGELFF	TGTGCCAGCAGTTCAATCACCGGGGAGCTGTTTTTT
.	.	TRBV19	TRBJ1-2	CASNHPRVGSYGYTF	TGTGCCAGTAACCATCCCAGGGTGGGTTCGTATGGCTACACCTTC
.	.	TRBV10-2	TRBJ2-7	CASIGQSYEQYF	TGCGCCAGCATTGGACAGTCCTACGAGCAGTACTTC
.	.	TRBV9	TRBJ1-1	CASRPSGEEAFF	TGTGCCAGCAGACCTTCAGGGGAAGAAGCTTTCTTT
TRBD2	.	TRBV4-3	TRBJ2-7	CASSQALSLAGSSYEQYF	TGCGCCAGCAGCCAAGCCCTCTCACTAGCGGGGAGCTCCTACGAGCAGTACTTC
TRBD2	.	TRBV6-6	TRBJ2-1	CASSHRIGTTYYNEQFF	TGTGCCAGCAGTCACCGGATCGGGACTACCTACTACAATGAGCAGTTCTTC
.	few	TRBV29-1	TRBJ1-5	CSVEGAPGQPQHF	TGCAGCGTTGAGGGGGCGCCGGGTCAGCCCCAGCATTTT